These T cell receptor delta chains were read from a single sample in a study of gamma-delta T cells after stem cell transplantation. TCRdb called clones anew from the RT-PCR reads with CATT. The sample includes about 2,600 delta-chain clones, 20% to 25% of them seen just once. Sequenced: gamma-delta T cells. The receptor source for this set is a human donor. It is not recorded whose cells these are; they may come from a transplant donor. The CDR3 runs from the conserved cysteine through the conserved F or W. D genes are given only for firm matches. The listing skips clone size in some rows; elsewhere it reads once, few, many or a size class.

J gene	V gene	D gene	clone size	CDR3 length	CDR3 protein	CDR3 DNA
TRDJ1	TRDV2	TRDD3	medium-sized	14	CACDPLGDTDKLIF	TGTGCCTGTGACCCCCTGGGGGATACCGATAAACTCATCTTT
TRDJ1	TRDV2	TRDD3	hyperexpanded	17	CACDQLGDTGSTDKLIF	TGTGCCTGTGATCAACTGGGGGATACAGGCTCCACCGATAAACTCATCTTT
TRDJ1	TRDV2	TRDD3	medium-sized	18	CACDTLGDTPENTDKLIF	TGTGCCTGTGACACACTGGGGGATACTCCCGAAAATACCGATAAACTCATCTTT
TRDJ1	TRDV2	TRDD3	medium-sized	16	CACDTLGDRRTDKLIF	TGTGCCTGTGACACATTGGGGGATAGGAGGACCGATAAACTCATCTTT
TRDJ1	TRDV2	TRDD3	medium-sized	20	CACDAFYWGILPRYTDKLIF	TGTGCCTGTGACGCGTTCTACTGGGGGATACTCCCAAGGTATACCGATAAACTCATCTTT
TRDJ1	TRDV2	TRDD3	large	19	CACDTVPTTTGGDGPKLIF	TGTGCCTGTGACACCGTTCCCACAACTACTGGGGGAGACGGGCCTAAACTCATCTTT
TRDJ3	TRDV2	TRDD3	NA	18	CACDAILGTSWDTRQMFF	TGTGCCTGTGACGCTATACTGGGGACTTCCTGGGACACCCGACAGATGTTTTTC
TRDJ1	TRDV2	TRDD3	medium-sized	18	CACDAMRELGIQSDKLIF	TGTGCCTGTGACGCCATGAGAGAGCTGGGGATACAATCCGATAAACTCATCTTT
TRDJ1	TRDV2	TRDD3	medium-sized	19	CACDPLSKLGDTRSDKLIF	TGTGCCTGTGACCCCCTCTCAAAACTGGGGGATACGCGTTCCGATAAACTCATCTTT
TRDJ3	TRDV2	NA	large	18	CACDTVEGPSWDTRQMFF	TGTGCCTGTGACACCGTCGAGGGGCCCTCCTGGGACACCCGACAGATGTTTTTC
TRDJ1	TRDV2	TRDD3	medium-sized	18	CACDTLGDQIKYTDKLIF	TGTGCCTGTGACACACTGGGGGACCAAATTAAGTACACCGATAAACTCATCTTT
TRDJ1	TRDV2	TRDD3	medium-sized	18	CACDTVTGGPYHTDKLIF	TGTGCCTGTGACACCGTTACTGGGGGCCCCTACCACACCGATAAACTCATCTTT
TRDJ1	TRDV2	TRDD3	medium-sized	14	CACDSLGDTDKLIF	TGTGCCTGTGACTCACTGGGGGATACCGATAAACTCATCTTT
TRDJ1	TRDV2	TRDD3	medium-sized	16	CACDPLGDPGADKLIF	TGTGCCTGTGACCCTCTGGGGGACCCCGGGGCCGATAAACTCATCTTT
TRDJ1	TRDV2	TRDD3	medium-sized	19	CACDTLTGGYALMTDKLIF	TGTGCCTGTGACACCCTTACTGGGGGATACGCCCTCATGACCGATAAACTCATCTTT
TRDJ1	TRDV2	TRDD3	medium-sized	15	CACDTLGDTPDKLIF	TGTGCCTGTGACACACTGGGGGATACGCCCGATAAACTCATCTTT
TRDJ1	TRDV2	TRDD3	medium-sized	20	CACDPVKRLGDTPYTDKLIF	TGTGCCTGTGACCCGGTGAAACGACTGGGGGATACTCCGTACACCGATAAACTCATCTTT
TRDJ1	TRDV2	NA	medium-sized	15	CACDTVGGYTDKLIF	TGTGCCTGTGACACCGTTGGGGGCTACACCGATAAACTCATCTTT
TRDJ1	TRDV2	TRDD3	medium-sized	20	CACDTLNPTGGYMYTDKLIF	TGTGCCTGTGACACCCTTAACCCTACTGGGGGATACATGTACACCGATAAACTCATCTTT
TRDJ1	TRDV2	TRDD3	medium-sized	16	CACDKVGDFSTDKLIF	TGTGCCTGTGACAAGGTGGGGGATTTTAGCACCGATAAACTCATCTTT
TRDJ1	TRDV2	TRDD3	medium-sized	18	CACDTLLKTGDNTDKLIF	TGTGCCTGTGACACCCTCCTGAAGACTGGGGACAACACCGATAAACTCATCTTT
TRDJ1	TRDV2	TRDD3	large	20	CACDHIATNTGGPYTDKLIF	TGTGCCTGTGACCATATAGCAACGAATACTGGGGGACCGTACACCGATAAACTCATCTTT
TRDJ1	TRDV2	TRDD3	medium-sized	17	CACDSVLGDTYTDKLIF	TGTGCCTGTGACTCCGTACTGGGGGATACGTACACCGATAAACTCATCTTT
TRDJ1	TRDV2	TRDD3	few	21	CACDTLGPPLLGDPYTDKLIF	TGTGCCTGTGACACCCTCGGGCCCCCCTTACTGGGGGACCCGTACACCGATAAACTCATCTTT